This T cell receptor beta chain was captured in a study of cytomegalovirus exposure and HLA in healthy donors. While the first cohort had fewer than 850 subjects, the donors belonged to the separate validation cohort of roughly 120 subjects. In regard to this clone: Antigen specificity is unknown.

The CDR3 loop spans 16 amino acids. The germline CDR1 and CDR2 sequences are MNHNY and SVGAGI (reference sequence). V dropped 5 bases and J dropped 9; count of bases not matched to a gene: 16. Findings and caveats of the study: Rare sequences made up most TCRs, while some public TCRs were found in many donors.

Assay used: immunoSEQ multiplex PCR; TCRdb lists only in-frame clones, some missing. The repertoire consists of a few hundred thousand clones, with about 90% occurring once and the leading ten covering about 12%. The J gene is TRBJ2-1, the V gene TRBV6-6; TRBD1 matches 7 bases. Specimen: PBMCs. The sequence was obtained from a man younger than 35 in good health and CMV-seropositive. The CDR3 protein is CASSDYRGGVDGEQFF. In nucleotides, the CDR3 is TGTGCCAGCAGTGACTACAGGGGCGGTGTAGATGGTGAGCAGTTCTTC.